These 25 T cell receptor beta chains originate from one sample sequenced in a study of cytomegalovirus exposure and HLA in healthy donors. Use of 60 Vbeta and 13 Jbeta primers characterized the PCR. TCRdb keeps only in-frame clones here, not all; method: immunoSEQ multiplex PCR. The table includes around 170,000 clones, approximately 78% detected once. Specimen: PBMCs. The receptors here all came from a woman between 18 and 29 years old in good health and CMV-seronegative.

The sample holds one count of this clone. The chain carries TRBV7-2 and TRBJ2-1; TRBD2 matches at 9 bases. Losses at the gene ends were 5 bases for V and 4 bases for J; bases not matched to a gene: 9. The CDR3 has 16 amino acids. Looked up from germline, CDR1 is SGHTA and CDR2 is FQGNSA. The CDR3 loop is CASSLQTSGNYNEQFF. The CDR3 DNA is TGTGCCAGCAGCCTCCAGACTAGCGGAAATTACAATGAGCAGTTCTTC.

The gene calls are TRBV9 and TRBJ2-2; no definite D call. CDR1 and CDR2 from the germline V gene are SGDLS and YYNGEE. Deletions cut 4 bases from V and 0 bases from J, with 7 bases between. The CDR3 totals 14 residues. Here the CDR3 DNA reads TGTGCCAGCAGCTTTCGGTCGAACACCGGGGAGCTGTTTTTT. It specifies CASSFRSNTGELFF. Full variable domain (rest looked up from reference TRBV9 and TRBJ2-2): DSGVTQTPKHLITATGQRVTLRCSPRSGDLSVYWYQQSLDQGLQFLIQYYNGEERAKGNILERFSAQQFPDLHSELNLSSLELGDSALYFCASSFRSNTGELFFGEGSRLTVL.

The J gene is TRBJ2-4, the V gene TRBV30; 7 bases line up with TRBD1. This CDR3 comprises 15 residues. Germline V gives CDR1 GTSNPN, CDR2 SVGIG (reference sequence). Losses at the gene ends were 5 bases for V and 7 bases for J; bases not matched to a gene: 14. The CDR3 spells CAWGPGQLKGNIQYF. CDR3 nucleotides: TGTGCCTGGGGCCCGGGACAGCTCAAGGGGAACATTCAGTACTTC.

This chain connects TRBV6-1 to TRBJ1-6; 7 nucleotides match TRBD1. The CDR3 sequence is 14 residues long. The V gene end was trimmed by 6 bases and the J gene end by 7 bases; junction bases not matched to a gene: 6. CDR1 and CDR2 from the germline V gene are MNHNS and SASEGT. CDR3 amino acids: CASSSGQPNSPLHF. CDR3 sequence (DNA): TGTGCCAGCAGCTCGGGACAGCCGAATTCACCCCTCCACTTT.

The J gene is TRBJ1-4, the V gene TRBV16, with TRBD1 as a possible D gene (6 bases). Per germline, CDR1 KGHSY and CDR2 FQNENV. This CDR3 region has 15 residues. Trimming left V 2 bases short and J 4 bases short, with 11 bases between. CDR3 amino acids: CASSQLGHLNEKLFF. The CDR3 DNA sequence: TGTGCCAGCAGCCAACTGGGACACCTTAATGAAAAACTGTTTTTT.

The J gene is TRBJ2-5, the V gene TRBV2; 7 bases match TRBD2. V lost 3 bases, J lost 3 bases, and 7 bases stayed unmatched. There are 15 residues in the CDR3. Germline V gives CDR1 SNHLY, CDR2 FYNNEI. DNA for the CDR3: TGTGCCAGCAGTGATCCGCGTGCGGGGGAAGAGACCCAGTACTTC. This encodes CASSDPRAGEETQYF.

The J gene is TRBJ1-1, the V gene TRBV27; the D gene is possibly TRBD1 (6 bases). CDR1 is MNHEY and CDR2 is SMNVEV in the germline V gene (reference sequence). V gave up 2 bases and J gave up 3 bases, with 13 bases separating them. The CDR3 loop spans 15 amino acids. CDR3 sequence (DNA): TGTGCCAGCAGTTTAATCAAGCCAGGGGACACTGAAGCTTTCTTT. This codes for CASSLIKPGDTEAFF.

This clone was seen just once. This chain connects TRBV18 to TRBJ2-3, with 7 nucleotides matching TRBD1. The CDR3 runs to 15 residues. The germline V gene encodes CDR1 KGHSH and CDR2 LQKENI. V shed 6 bases, J shed 2 bases, and the junction held 8 bases outside the gene matches. CDR3 sequence reads: CASSTGVADTDTQYF. In nucleotides, the CDR3 is TGTGCCAGCTCCACAGGGGTAGCAGACACAGATACGCAGTATTTT.

Only a few counts were recorded for this clone. CDR3 loop: CASSLPRVSRTEAFF. The CDR3 nucleotides read TGTGCCAGCAGCCTTCCCAGGGTAAGCAGGACTGAAGCTTTCTTT. This rearrangement joins TRBV28 to TRBJ1-1; D might be TRBD1 (5 bases). Germline CDR1 MDHEN, CDR2 SYDVKM. Trimming cost V 6 bases and J 5 bases, with 19 bases left between them. The CDR3 runs 15 residues.

The chain combines TRBV5-1 with TRBJ2-7; 10 positions agree with TRBD1. This CDR3 has 16 residues. Germline V CDR1 and CDR2: SGHRS, YFSETQ. The ends lost 4 bases at V and 1 base at J; junction bases unmatched: 8. CDR3 DNA: TGCGCCAGCAGCCCGGGACAGGGGTCGATTTCCTACGAGCAGTACTTC. Its protein is CASSPGQGSISYEQYF.

The chain carries TRBV15 and TRBJ1-2; possibly TRBD1 for D (6 bases). The CDR3 spans 15 residues. The germline CDR1 and CDR2 sequences are LNHNV and YYDKDF (reference sequence). Trimming shortened V by 2 bases and J by 4 bases, and 14 bases separated the two germline ends. In nucleotides, the CDR3 is TGTGCCACCAGCAGAAAACAGGGCGCTAGCTATGGCTACACCTTC. Translating gives CATSRKQGASYGYTF.

The chain joins TRBV28 to TRBJ1-2; D unresolved. From germline, CDR1 is MDHEN and CDR2 SYDVKM. This CDR3 has 10 residues. V was pared by 8 bases and J by 6 bases, with 7 bases between. The CDR3 sequence: CASGPHGYTF. The CDR3 DNA sequence: TGTGCCAGCGGGCCGCATGGCTACACCTTC.

The chain recombines TRBV7-2 with TRBJ1-2, with D possibly being TRBD1 (6 bases). From germline, CDR1 is SGHTA and CDR2 FQGNSA. Trimming pared 6 bases from V and 8 bases from J, leaving 13 bases between. The CDR3 runs 12 residues. The CDR3 spells CASRSAGGGYTF. The DNA of the CDR3 is TGTGCCAGCAGGTCAGCTGGGGGCGGCTACACCTTC.

In this sample, this clone turned up once. V is TRBV30 and J is TRBJ2-7; TRBD2 matches at 11 bases. The CDR3 loop spans 12 amino acids. Germline V gene sequence: CDR1 GTSNPN, CDR2 SVGIG (reference sequence). V was clipped by 2 bases and J by 9 bases; unmatched bases: 3. The CDR3 DNA reads TGTGCCTGGAGTATCGGACTAGCGGGGCAGTACTTC. Encoded protein: CAWSIGLAGQYF.

The chain recombines TRBV25-1 with TRBJ2-3, with 7 bases lining up with TRBD2. The length of the CDR3 is 12 residues. The trim removed 4 bases at V and 9 bases at J, leaving 4 bases unmatched. Germline CDR1 reads MGHDK; CDR2 reads SYGVNS. CDR3 in DNA: TGTGCCAGCAGTGTAGCGGGCCGGACGCAGTATTTT. Translated: CASSVAGRTQYF.

The rearrangement links TRBV5-1 to TRBJ2-1; the match to TRBD1 covers 10 bases. The length of the CDR3 is 11 residues. In germline, CDR1 is SGHRS, CDR2 YFSETQ. Trimming at V came to 4 bases and at J to 16 bases, leaving 5 bases not matched to a gene. The chain's CDR3 is CASSPDRGLFF. The CDR3, as DNA: TGCGCCAGCAGCCCAGACAGGGGGCTATTCTTC. Supplemented by reference TRBV5-1 and TRBJ2-1, the full variable domain reads KAGVTQTPRYLIKTRGQQVTLSCSPISGHRSVSWYQQTPGQGLQFLFEYFSETQRNKGNFPGRFSGRQFSNSRSEMNVSTLELGDSALYLCASSPDRGLFFGPGTRLTVL.

This sequence joins TRBV2 and TRBJ2-3; perhaps TRBD2 as D (5 bases). The V and J ends lost 6 bases and 1 base respectively, with 17 bases between them. Germline CDR1 reads SNHLY; CDR2 reads FYNNEI. CDR3 length equals 16 residues. The CDR3 spells CASSEPGIFGTDTQYF. The CDR3 DNA follows: TGTGCCAGCAGCGAGCCGGGAATCTTCGGCACAGATACGCAGTATTTT.

The chain employs TRBV10-2 and TRBJ2-5; the match to TRBD2 covers 9 bases. Germline trimming cut 10 bases from V and 5 bases from J; bases unmatched to any gene: 8. The CDR3 is 13 amino acids. Germline CDR1 and CDR2: WSHSY and SAAADI. The CDR3 bases are TGCGCCACCATCAGCGGGGGGACGGAGACCCAGTACTTC. Translated, it gives CATISGGTETQYF.

This clone was counted between two and nine times. V is TRBV2 and J is TRBJ1-2; possibly TRBD1 for D (5 bases). CDR1 is SNHLY and CDR2 is FYNNEI in the germline V gene. Trimming pared 5 bases from V and 3 bases from J, leaving 13 bases between. The CDR3 has 14 amino acids. Here the CDR3 reads CASSSQGSDYGYTF. CDR3 sequence (DNA): TGTGCCAGCAGTTCGCAGGGCTCCGACTATGGCTACACCTTC.

This clone has only a few counts. The genes are TRBV15 and TRBJ1-2, with D maybe TRBD1 (6 bases). CDR1 and CDR2 from the germline V gene are LNHNV and YYDKDF (reference sequence). The CDR3 spans 15 residues. Deletions cut 2 bases from V and 4 bases from J, with 14 bases between. CDR3 in DNA: TGTGCCACCAGCAGATCAGTTACAGGGAGCTATGGCTACACCTTC. Its protein product is CATSRSVTGSYGYTF. Full variable domain (outside the CDR3, taken from reference TRBV15 and TRBJ1-2): DAMVIQNPRYQVTQFGKPVTLSCSQTLNHNVMYWYQQKSSQAPKLLFHYYDKDFNNEADTPDNFQSRRPNTSFCFLDIRSPGLGDTAMYLCATSRSVTGSYGYTFGSGTRLTVV.

This clone was seen once. The chain links TRBV13 to TRBJ1-2; the D gene is possibly TRBD1 (6 bases). CDR3 size: 18 residues. Between the trimmed V and J ends, which lost 5 bases and 2 bases, there was a span of 24 bases. Germline loops: CDR1 PRHDT, CDR2 FYEKMQ (reference sequence). The CDR3 nucleotides are TGTGCCAGCAGCAAAAATGCGGGGGGCTTTTTTCTGAACTATGGCTACACCTTC. Translating it yields CASSKNAGGFFLNYGYTF. The complete variable domain, with remaining parts taken from reference TRBV13 and TRBJ1-2, reads AAGVIQSPRHLIKEKRETATLKCYPIPRHDTVYWYQQGPGQDPQFLISFYEKMQSDKGSIPDRFSAQQFSDYHSELNMSSLELGDSALYFCASSKNAGGFFLNYGYTFGSGTRLTVV.

This clone appeared a single time. The V gene is TRBV6-5, the J gene TRBJ1-3; 7 bases fit TRBD1. J was trimmed by 1 base and V by 10 bases; bases with no gene match: 7. The CDR3 has 14 amino acids. CDR1 and CDR2 from the germline V gene are MNHEY and SVGAGI. The chain's CDR3 is CATGTAHSGNTIYF. DNA of the CDR3: TGTGCCACCGGGACAGCACATTCTGGAAACACCATATATTTT.

The V call is TRBV5-4, the J call TRBJ2-7; 9 positions agree with TRBD1. Germline CDR1 SGHNT, CDR2 YYREEE (reference sequence). J was trimmed by 3 bases and V by 3 bases; bases with no gene match: 10. The CDR3 consists of 16 residues. The CDR3 region has the DNA TGTGCCAGCAGCTCTCCAGGGGACAGGGTCATCTACGAGCAGTACTTC. It is translated as CASSSPGDRVIYEQYF.

This clone was observed a few times. J is TRBJ1-1 and V is TRBV6-5; TRBD1 might be the D (5 bases). Looked up from germline, CDR1 is MNHEY and CDR2 is SVGAGI. The CDR3 is 16 amino acids. Trimming removed 0 bases at V and 1 base at J, with 12 bases between. As DNA, the CDR3 is TGTGCCAGCAGTTACTCGAGTGGACAACCGAACACTGAAGCTTTCTTT. Translation gives CASSYSSGQPNTEAFF.

This clone was observed a single time. J is TRBJ1-2 and V is TRBV2; TRBD1 matches at 7 bases. The CDR3 extends over 15 amino acids. CDR1 and CDR2 from the germline V gene are SNHLY and FYNNEI. Trimming cost V 5 bases and J 4 bases; bases outside gene matches: 10. This chain's CDR3 is CASSFLLTGLYGYTF. CDR3 sequence (DNA): TGTGCCAGCAGTTTCCTACTGACAGGGCTCTATGGCTACACCTTC.